The 5 T cell receptor beta chains below come from one sample, sequenced in a study of blood T cell repertoires in COVID-19 (dated by TCRdb to about 2020). Library construction relied on the immunoSEQ multiplex PCR assay. TCRdb took this table from immuneACCESS and kept in-frame rearrangements with V and J called. Such tables lack part of the clones; where checked against another copy, unresolved V genes explain under half of the gap, and the rest is unexplained. This sample comprises roughly 100,000 clones, about four fifths of them detected only once. More than 4.5% of the sample is held by the ten biggest clonotypes. The sample consisted of peripheral blood. These receptor sequences come from a man aged 60-69 years with acute or convalescent COVID-19.

The chain links TRBV3-1 (or the pseudogene TRBV3-2) to TRBJ2-1; no firm D call. This CDR3 region has 13 residues. Germline V gene sequence: CDR1 LGHDT, CDR2 YNNKEL (reference sequence). The V end lost 2 bases, the J end lost 5 bases, and 7 bases lay between the germline ends. DNA for the CDR3: TGTGCCAGCAGCCAAATCCGGGACAATGAGCAGTTCTTC. The encoded protein is CASSQIRDNEQFF.

The V gene is TRBV5-3, the J gene TRBJ2-1; the match to TRBD1 covers 8 bases. TRBV5-3 is given ORF status, its function remaining uncertain. V gave up 0 bases and J gave up 4 bases; unmatched junction bases: 9. The CDR3 spans 17 residues. The CDR3 coding sequence is TGTGCCAGAAGCTTGGCCGATGACAGGGGTAGGTACAATGAGCAGTTCTTC. Encoded protein: CARSLADDRGRYNEQFF.

This clone came up once. This chain joins TRBV5-8 and TRBJ1-5; D is uncertain. Germline loops: CDR1 SGHTS, CDR2 YDEGEE. The CDR3 has 17 residues. The V end was cut by 0 bases, the J end by 0 bases, with 13 bases between. The CDR3 sequence is CASSLGVQAHSNQPQHF. The CDR3, as DNA: TGTGCCAGCAGCTTGGGGGTCCAGGCTCATAGCAATCAGCCCCAGCATTTT.

The V call is TRBV28, the J call TRBJ1-1, with 7 positions matching TRBD1. The CDR3 totals 15 residues. V lost 3 bases to trimming and J lost 0 bases; unmatched junction nucleotides: 4. Germline V gives CDR1 MDHEN, CDR2 SYDVKM. CDR3 amino acids: CASSFSTGMNTEAFF. DNA of the CDR3: TGTGCCAGCAGTTTCTCGACAGGGATGAACACTGAAGCTTTCTTT.

J is TRBJ2-3 and V is TRBV7-3, with TRBD2 as a possible D gene (5 bases). Germline values: CDR1 SGHTA, CDR2 FQGTGA. The V and J ends lost 8 bases and 5 bases respectively, with 8 bases between them. CDR3 length equals 11 residues. The CDR3: CASRGGDTQYF. For the CDR3, the DNA is TGTGCCAGCCGGGGTGGAGATACGCAGTATTTT.